Below are 21 T cell receptor beta chains sequenced from a single sample in a study of T cell repertoires in cytomegalovirus infection. TCRdb redid the calling of the reads with MiXCR, one entry per CDR3 protein. The table includes fewer than 300,000 distinct CDR3 sequences, under 30% detected once. What was sequenced was PBMCs. The receptors originated from a human donor in good health (CMV status not recorded). Some clones in this sample may be carry-over from other donors' samples.

The rearrangement uses TRBV7-4 and TRBJ1-1; no clear D. Germline V gives CDR1 SGHVT, CDR2 SQSDAQ. This CDR3 has 13 amino acids. V dropped 11 bases and J dropped 1 base, with 14 bases sitting between them. The CDR3 DNA reads as TGTGCCTACAGCCATCGCGGGAACACTGAAGCTTTCTTT. Its translation: CAYSHRGNTEAFF.

V usage is TRBV29-1 and J usage is TRBJ2-3; a possible D gene is TRBD2 (5 bases). This CDR3 region has 15 residues. V was trimmed by 4 bases and J by 5 bases, leaving 19 bases between them. Per germline, CDR1 SQVTM and CDR2 ANQGSEA. The CDR3 region is CSVGPAAVQGDTQYF. Here the CDR3 DNA reads TGCAGCGTTGGACCTGCAGCGGTTCAAGGAGATACGCAGTATTTT.

The rearrangement links TRBV20-1 to TRBJ1-4, with D perhaps TRBD1 (6 bases). This CDR3 comprises 13 residues. Germline CDR1 DFQATT, CDR2 SNEGSKA (reference sequence). V was pared by 6 bases and J by 4 bases, with 12 bases between. The CDR3 region is CSAPDRYNEKLFF. CDR3 DNA: TGCAGTGCCCCGGACAGATATAATGAAAAACTGTTTTTT.

The chain recombines TRBV10-3 with TRBJ2-7, with TRBD2 matching 11 bases. CDR1 and CDR2 (germline): ENHRY, SYGVKD. Losses at the gene ends were 4 bases for V and 0 bases for J; bases not matched to a gene: 8. The CDR3 is 17 residues long. CDR3 sequence reads: CAISVSVAGGFSYEQYF. DNA of the CDR3: TGTGCCATCAGTGTAAGCGTAGCGGGGGGGTTCTCCTACGAGCAGTACTTC.

This clonotype was counted only a few times. The chain combines TRBV19 with TRBJ1-6, with a weak D call TRBD1 (5 bases). The length of the CDR3 is 14 residues. V was trimmed by 3 bases and J by 10 bases, leaving 13 bases between them. The germline V gene encodes CDR1 LNHDA and CDR2 SQIVND (reference sequence). CDR3 coding DNA: TGTGCCAGTAGTATCCCAGGGAAACGGTCACCCCTCCACTTT. Translating gives CASSIPGKRSPLHF.

This clonotype came up many times. V and J are TRBV7-3 and TRBJ2-1; 7 nucleotides agree with TRBD2. Germline values: CDR1 SGHTA, CDR2 FQGTGA. J gave up 6 bases and V 5 bases, and 10 bases lay outside the gene matches. This CDR3 has 15 amino acids. The CDR3 sequence: CASSPRSGSFNEQFF. The CDR3 region has the DNA TGTGCCAGCAGCCCACGTAGCGGGTCATTCAATGAGCAGTTCTTC.

This clonotype was detected ten times or more. The rearrangement links TRBV7-2 to TRBJ2-1; 7 nucleotides align to TRBD2. Germline assignment: CDR1 SGHTA and CDR2 FQGNSA. This CDR3 comprises 16 residues. V trimming: 0 bases; J trimming: 4 bases; junction bases outside the gene matches: 6. The CDR3 DNA is TGTGCCAGCAGCTTAGCGGAGGGAGGGCCGTACAATGAGCAGTTCTTC. Its protein is CASSLAEGGPYNEQFF.

About this clonotype: The CDR3 does not close with the conserved phenylalanine or tryptophan, likely indicating a read error. This rearrangement joins TRBV18 to TRBJ2-1; tentative D call: TRBD2 (6 bases). V lost 2 bases and J lost 1, with 9 bases in between. The CDR3 extends over 15 amino acids. CDR1 is KGHSH and CDR2 is LQKENI in the germline V gene. The chain's CDR3 is CASSPAGFSYNEQFL. The CDR3 DNA reads as TGTGCCAGCTCACCAGCGGGGTTTTCCTACAATGAGCAGTTCCTC.

V usage is TRBV9 and J usage is TRBJ2-5; the D call may be TRBD1 or TRBD2 (6 bases each). Germline V gene sequence: CDR1 SGDLS, CDR2 YYNGEE. The CDR3 extends over 14 amino acids. V gave up 2 bases and J gave up 2 bases, with 10 bases separating them. CDR3 protein: CASSVRGLQETQYF. CDR3 in DNA: TGTGCCAGCAGCGTTCGGGGGCTTCAAGAGACCCAGTACTTC.

This clonotype was detected only a few times. The chain employs TRBV11-2 and TRBJ2-2; D is tentatively TRBD1 or TRBD2 (5 bases each). Looked up from germline, CDR1 is SGHAT and CDR2 is FQNNGV. This CDR3 has 15 amino acids. V lost 0 bases, J lost 6 bases, and 11 bases lay in between. The CDR3 loop is CASSLDARGPGELFF. In DNA, the CDR3 is TGTGCCAGCAGCTTAGATGCCCGGGGACCCGGGGAGCTGTTTTTT.

This clonotype was counted ten times or more. The chain has TRBV2 and TRBJ2-3; D possibly corresponds to TRBD2 (5 bases). CDR3 length equals 17 residues. The V gene's germline CDR1 is SNHLY and CDR2 FYNNEI. V dropped 4 bases and J dropped 0 bases, with 17 bases sitting between them. The CDR3 sequence is CASSGVGRPGSTDTQYF. CDR3 bases: TGTGCCAGCAGTGGAGTCGGCCGTCCGGGAAGCACAGATACGCAGTATTTT.

Many counts were recorded for this clonotype. The chain joins TRBV7-8 to TRBJ2-3; D unclear. V was clipped by 8 bases and J by 5 bases, with 14 bases between them. The V gene's germline CDR1 is SGHVS and CDR2 FQNEAQ. This CDR3 has 13 amino acids. As DNA, the CDR3 is TGTGCCAGCTCCGCCCGAGGTTTAGATACGCAGTATTTT. It yields the protein CASSARGLDTQYF. Variable domain in full (rest from reference TRBV7-8 and TRBJ2-3): GAGVSQSPRYKVAKRGQDVALRCDPISGHVSLFWYQQALGQGPEFLTYFQNEAQLDKSGLPSDRFFAERPEGSVSTLKIQRTQQEDSAVYLCASSARGLDTQYFGPGTRLTVL.

For this clonotype: This may be a read error, as it is one base from a much larger clone. The V call is TRBV7-2, the J call TRBJ2-5; D gene ambiguous. The germline V gene encodes CDR1 SGHTA and CDR2 FQGNSA. V was trimmed by 4 bases and J by 1 base, leaving 4 bases between them. The CDR3 spans 12 residues. CDR3 region: CASSSTQETQYF. The CDR3 nucleotides read TGTGCCAGCAGCTCAACCCAAGAGACCCAGTACTTC.

V gene TRBV29-1 combines with J gene TRBJ1-1; D remains unclear. This CDR3 has 12 amino acids. Germline V gene data show CDR1 as SQVTM and CDR2 as ANQGSEA. V shed 4 bases and J shed 0 bases, with 6 bases lying between them. CDR3 in amino acids: CSVGVVNTEAFF. CDR3 DNA sequence: TGCAGCGTTGGAGTTGTGAACACTGAAGCTTTCTTT. Drawing the rest from reference TRBV29-1 and TRBJ1-1, the complete variable domain is SAVISQKPSRDICQRGTSLTIQCQVDSQVTMMFWYRQQPGQSLTLIATANQGSEATYESGFVIDKFPISRPNLTFSTLTVSNMSPEDSSIYLCSVGVVNTEAFFGQGTRLTVV.

This clonotype appeared many times. Here the CDR3 reads CASGFLAGATGELFF. CDR3 sequence (DNA): TGTGCTAGTGGTTTTCTAGCCGGAGCCACCGGGGAGCTGTTTTTT. The genes are TRBV12-5 and TRBJ2-2; D is perhaps TRBD2 (5 bases). Trimming took off 3 bases at V and 4 bases at J, with 12 bases between the two ends. Germline assignment: CDR1 LGHNT and CDR2 FRNRAP. CDR3 length: 15 residues.

Of note for this clonotype: Mismatch with germline at one junction end may stem from a read error. The chain is built from TRBV28 and TRBJ2-1, with 7 bases aligning to TRBD2. There are 14 residues in the CDR3. The germline CDR1 and CDR2 sequences are MDHEN and SYDVKM. CDR3 region: CASSSMRGYNEEFF. CDR3 DNA sequence: TGTGCCAGCAGTTCGATGCGGGGGTACAATGAGGAGTTCTTC.

In this sample, this clonotype turned up a few times. The CDR3 loop reads CASSYPTSGRGTYNEQFF. CDR3 in DNA: TGTGCCAGCAGTTACCCCACTAGCGGGAGGGGTACCTACAATGAGCAGTTCTTC. The chain is built from TRBV6-2 or TRBV6-3 and TRBJ2-1; 13 bases align to TRBD2. This CDR3 is built from 18 residues. J was trimmed by 2 bases and V by 2 bases; bases with no gene match: 6. Germline loops: CDR1 MNHEY, CDR2 SVGEGT.

This clonotype was seen ten or more times. The chain recombines TRBV7-6 with TRBJ2-7, with D uncertain. Germline V CDR1 and CDR2: SGHVS, FNYEAQ. The germline V and J ends were trimmed by 4 bases and 3 bases, with 10 bases remaining between them. The CDR3 totals 13 residues. The CDR3 DNA reads TGTGCCAGCAGCTGGGCAAGAGACTACGAGCAGTACTTC. This codes for CASSWARDYEQYF.

This clonotype came up a few times. V usage is TRBV10-3 and J usage is TRBJ2-7; 12 bases fit TRBD2. The CDR3 has 18 amino acids. V lost 0 bases and J lost 2; bases outside the gene matches: 8. Germline CDR1 reads ENHRY; CDR2 reads SYGVKD. The CDR3 DNA sequence: TGTGCCATCAGTGAGTCGACACTAGCGGGAGGCCCTACCTACGAGCAGTACTTC. Translating it yields CAISESTLAGGPTYEQYF.

A single count supports this clonotype. The CDR3: CASSLKTASGTNTGELFF. CDR3 in DNA: TGTGCCAGCAGCCTTAAGACGGCCAGCGGGACGAACACCGGGGAGCTGTTTTTT. J is TRBJ2-2 and V is TRBV7-2, with TRBD2 identical over 7 bases. Germline V lookup: CDR1 SGHTA, CDR2 FQGNSA. The CDR3 is 18 residues long. V lost 5 bases, J lost 0 bases, and 12 bases stayed unmatched.

Only a few counts were recorded for this clonotype. The chain carries TRBV29-1 and TRBJ1-5; weak D call: TRBD1 (6 bases). CDR3 length: 13 amino acids. Trimming removed 6 bases from V and 4 bases from J, with 13 bases in between. The germline CDR1 and CDR2 sequences are SQVTM and ANQGSEA. This CDR3 reads CSVGRDKNQPQHF. The CDR3 bases are TGCAGCGTCGGACGGGACAAAAATCAGCCCCAGCATTTT.